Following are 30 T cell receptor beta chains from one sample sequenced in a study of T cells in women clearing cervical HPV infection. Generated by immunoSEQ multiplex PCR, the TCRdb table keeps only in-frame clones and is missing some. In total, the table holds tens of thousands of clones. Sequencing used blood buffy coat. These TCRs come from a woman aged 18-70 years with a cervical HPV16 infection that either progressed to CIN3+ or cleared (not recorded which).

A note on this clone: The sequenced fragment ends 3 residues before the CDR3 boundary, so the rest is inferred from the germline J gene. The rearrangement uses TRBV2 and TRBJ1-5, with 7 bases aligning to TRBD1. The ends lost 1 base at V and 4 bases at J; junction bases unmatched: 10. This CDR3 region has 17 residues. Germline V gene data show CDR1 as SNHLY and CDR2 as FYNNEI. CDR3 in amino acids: CASSEVSQGGFNQPQHF. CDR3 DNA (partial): TGTGCCAGCAGTGAAGTCAGCCAGGGGGGTTTTAATCAGCCC.

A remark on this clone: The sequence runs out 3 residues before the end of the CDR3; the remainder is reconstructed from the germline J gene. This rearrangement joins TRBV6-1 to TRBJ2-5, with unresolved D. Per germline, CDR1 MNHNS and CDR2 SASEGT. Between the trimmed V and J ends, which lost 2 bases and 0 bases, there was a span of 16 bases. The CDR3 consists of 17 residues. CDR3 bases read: TGTGCCAGCAGTGAATACGCCCTGCGATCGTACCAAGAGACC. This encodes CASSEYALRSYQET. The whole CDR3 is CASSEYALRSYQETQYF.

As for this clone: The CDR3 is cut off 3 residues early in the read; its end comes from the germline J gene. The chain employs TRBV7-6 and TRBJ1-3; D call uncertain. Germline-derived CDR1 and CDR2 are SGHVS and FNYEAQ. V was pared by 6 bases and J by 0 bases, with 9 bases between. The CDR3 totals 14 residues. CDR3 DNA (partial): TGTGCCAGCAGAGAAAGTAGCTCTGGAAACACC. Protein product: CASRESSSGNT. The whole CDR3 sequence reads CASRESSSGNTIYF.

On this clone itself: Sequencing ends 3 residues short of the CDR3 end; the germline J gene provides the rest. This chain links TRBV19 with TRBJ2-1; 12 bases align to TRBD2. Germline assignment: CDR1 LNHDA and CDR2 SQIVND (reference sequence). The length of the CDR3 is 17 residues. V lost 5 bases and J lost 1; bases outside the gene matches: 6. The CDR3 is CASSLRTSGNSYNEQFF. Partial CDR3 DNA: TGTGCCAGTAGTCTTAGGACTAGCGGGAATTCCTACAATGAG. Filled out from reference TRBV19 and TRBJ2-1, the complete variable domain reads DGGITQSPKYLFRKEGQNVTLSCEQNLNHDAMYWYRQDPGQGLRLIYYSQIVNDFQKGDIAEGYSVSREKKESFPLTVTSAQKNPTAFYLCASSLRTSGNSYNEQFFGPGTRLTVL.

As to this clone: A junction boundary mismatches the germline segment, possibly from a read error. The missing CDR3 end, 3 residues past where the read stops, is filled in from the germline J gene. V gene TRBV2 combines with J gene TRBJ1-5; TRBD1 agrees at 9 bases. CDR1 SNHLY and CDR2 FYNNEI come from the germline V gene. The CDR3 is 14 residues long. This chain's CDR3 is CASSSDRGKQPQHF. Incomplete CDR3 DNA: TGTGCCAGCAGTTCGGACAGGGGCAAACAGCCC.

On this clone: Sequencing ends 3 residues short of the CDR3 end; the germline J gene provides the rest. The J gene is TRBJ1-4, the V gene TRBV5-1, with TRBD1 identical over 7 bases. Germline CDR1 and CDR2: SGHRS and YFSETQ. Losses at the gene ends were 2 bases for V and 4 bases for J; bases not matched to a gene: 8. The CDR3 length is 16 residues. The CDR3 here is CASSFAPGQLNEKLFF. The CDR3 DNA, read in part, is TGCGCCAGCAGCTTCGCTCCGGGACAGCTTAATGAAAAA.

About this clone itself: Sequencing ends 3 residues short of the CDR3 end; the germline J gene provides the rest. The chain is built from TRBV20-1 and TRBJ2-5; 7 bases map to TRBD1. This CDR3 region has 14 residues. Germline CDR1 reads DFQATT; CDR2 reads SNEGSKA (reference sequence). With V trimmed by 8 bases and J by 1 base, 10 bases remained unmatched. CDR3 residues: CSLSLWDSQETQYF. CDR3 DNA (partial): TGCAGTCTGTCCTTGTGGGACAGCCAAGAGACC.

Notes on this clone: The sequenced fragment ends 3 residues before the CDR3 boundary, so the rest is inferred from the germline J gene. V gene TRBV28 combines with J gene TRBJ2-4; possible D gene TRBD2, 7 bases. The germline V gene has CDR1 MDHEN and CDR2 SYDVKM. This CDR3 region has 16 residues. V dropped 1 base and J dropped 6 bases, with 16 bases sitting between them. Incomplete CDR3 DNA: TGTGCCAGCAGTTTATATACCCACAGGGAGGGAAACATT. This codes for CASSLYTHREGNI. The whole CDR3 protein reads CASSLYTHREGNIQYF.

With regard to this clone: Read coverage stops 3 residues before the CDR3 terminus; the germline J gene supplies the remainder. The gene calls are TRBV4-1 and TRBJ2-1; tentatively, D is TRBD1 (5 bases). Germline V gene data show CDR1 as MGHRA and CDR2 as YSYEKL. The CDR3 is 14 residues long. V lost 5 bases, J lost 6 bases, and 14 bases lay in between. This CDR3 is CASSVGQGINEQFF. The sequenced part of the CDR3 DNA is TGCGCCAGCAGCGTCGGGCAGGGAATCAATGAG.

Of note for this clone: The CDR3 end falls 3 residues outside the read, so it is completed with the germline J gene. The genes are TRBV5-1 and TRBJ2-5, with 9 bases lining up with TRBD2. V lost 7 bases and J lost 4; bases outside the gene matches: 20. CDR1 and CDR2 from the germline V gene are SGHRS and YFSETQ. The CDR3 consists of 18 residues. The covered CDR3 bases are TGCGCCAGCCACTTTGGGGCGGGAGGGCCAGAAGCGGGAGAGACC. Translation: CASHFGAGGPEAGET. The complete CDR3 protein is CASHFGAGGPEAGETQYF.

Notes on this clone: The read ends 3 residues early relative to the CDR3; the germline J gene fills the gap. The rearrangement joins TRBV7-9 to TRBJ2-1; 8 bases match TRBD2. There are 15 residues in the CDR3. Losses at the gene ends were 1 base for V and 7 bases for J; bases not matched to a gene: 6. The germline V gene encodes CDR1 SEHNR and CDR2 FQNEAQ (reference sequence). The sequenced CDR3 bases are TGTGCCAGCAGCTTAGAAAGCGGGAGTACGAATGAG. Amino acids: CASSLESGSTNE. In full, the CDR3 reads CASSLESGSTNEQFF.

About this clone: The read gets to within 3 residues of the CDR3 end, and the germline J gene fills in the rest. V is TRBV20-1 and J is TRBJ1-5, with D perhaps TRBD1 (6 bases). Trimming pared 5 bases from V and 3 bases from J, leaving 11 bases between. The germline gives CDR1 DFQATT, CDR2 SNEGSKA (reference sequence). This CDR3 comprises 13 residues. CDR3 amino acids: CSARQVFNQPQHF. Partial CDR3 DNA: TGCAGTGCTCGACAGGTTTTCAATCAGCCC.

Partial CDR3 DNA: TGCAGTGCTAGAGGCACATCATTCACTGAA. Protein product: CSARGTSFTE. The whole CDR3 sequence is CSARGTSFTEAFF. This chain connects TRBV20-1 to TRBJ1-1; D is unclear. Read coverage stops 3 residues before the CDR3 terminus; the germline J gene supplies the remainder. With 1 base removed from V and 4 bases from J, the gap between germline ends came to 10 bases. Germline V lookup: CDR1 DFQATT, CDR2 SNEGSKA (reference sequence). This CDR3 is 13 amino acids long.

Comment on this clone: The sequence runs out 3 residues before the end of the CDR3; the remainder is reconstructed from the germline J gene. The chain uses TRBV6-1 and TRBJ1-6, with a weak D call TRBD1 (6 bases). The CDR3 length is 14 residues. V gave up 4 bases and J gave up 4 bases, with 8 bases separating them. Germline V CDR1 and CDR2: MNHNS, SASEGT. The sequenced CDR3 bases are TGTGCCAGCAGTGCCACAGGGTATAATTCACCC. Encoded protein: CASSATGYNSP. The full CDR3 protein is CASSATGYNSPLHF.

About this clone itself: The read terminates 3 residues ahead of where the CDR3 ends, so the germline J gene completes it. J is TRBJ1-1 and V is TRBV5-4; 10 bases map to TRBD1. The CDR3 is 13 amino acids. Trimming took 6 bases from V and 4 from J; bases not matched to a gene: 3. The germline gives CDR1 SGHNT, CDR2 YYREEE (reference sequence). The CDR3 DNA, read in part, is TGTGCCAGCACCGGGACAGGGGTCACTGAA. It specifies CASTGTGVTE. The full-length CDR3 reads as CASTGTGVTEAFF.

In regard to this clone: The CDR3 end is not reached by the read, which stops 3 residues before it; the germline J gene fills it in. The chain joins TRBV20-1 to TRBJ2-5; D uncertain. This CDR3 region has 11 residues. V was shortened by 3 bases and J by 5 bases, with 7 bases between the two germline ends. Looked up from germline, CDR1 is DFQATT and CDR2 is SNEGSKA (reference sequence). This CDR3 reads CSARRSETQYF. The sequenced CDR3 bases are TGCAGTGCTAGGAGGTCGGAGACC.

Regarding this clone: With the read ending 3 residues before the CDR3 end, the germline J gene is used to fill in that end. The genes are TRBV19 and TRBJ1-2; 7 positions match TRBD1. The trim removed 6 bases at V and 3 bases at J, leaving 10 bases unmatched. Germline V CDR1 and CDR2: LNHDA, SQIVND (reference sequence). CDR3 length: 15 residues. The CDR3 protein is CASSRPTGLYYGYTF. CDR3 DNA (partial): TGTGCCAGTAGCCGACCGACAGGGCTCTACTATGGC.

The sequenced part of the CDR3 DNA is TGTGCCAGCAGCCGGGACAGGGCGGTTCGGAACACCGGGGAG. As protein: CASSRDRAVRNTGE. In full, the CDR3 reads CASSRDRAVRNTGELFF. The chain recombines TRBV12-3 or TRBV12-4 with TRBJ2-2; 9 nucleotides match TRBD1. The CDR3 extends 3 residues past the end of the read, so its final part is completed from the germline J gene. This CDR3 is built from 17 residues. The junction had 9 bases not matched to a gene; V was cut back by 6 bases and J by 1 base.

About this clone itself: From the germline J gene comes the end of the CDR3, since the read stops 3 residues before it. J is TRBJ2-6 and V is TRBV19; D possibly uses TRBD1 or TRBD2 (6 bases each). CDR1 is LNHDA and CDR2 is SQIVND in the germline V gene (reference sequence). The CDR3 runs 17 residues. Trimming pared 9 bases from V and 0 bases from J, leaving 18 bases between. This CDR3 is CARGAGHVSSGANVLTF. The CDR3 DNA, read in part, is TGTGCCAGGGGGGCGGGACACGTTAGCTCTGGGGCCAACGTC.

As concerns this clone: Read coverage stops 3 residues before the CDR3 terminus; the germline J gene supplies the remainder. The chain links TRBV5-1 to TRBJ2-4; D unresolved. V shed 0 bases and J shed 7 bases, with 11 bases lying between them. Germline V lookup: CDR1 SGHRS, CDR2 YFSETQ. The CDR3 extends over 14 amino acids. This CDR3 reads CASSLDLSPNIQYF. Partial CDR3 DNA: TGCGCCAGCAGCTTGGATCTTAGCCCGAACATT.

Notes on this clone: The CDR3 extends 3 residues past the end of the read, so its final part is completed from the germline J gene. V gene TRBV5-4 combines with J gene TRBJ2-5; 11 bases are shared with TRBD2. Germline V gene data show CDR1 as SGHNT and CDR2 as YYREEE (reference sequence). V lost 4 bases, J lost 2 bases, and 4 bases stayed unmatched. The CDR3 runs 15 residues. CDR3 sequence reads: CASSQTSGVQETQYF. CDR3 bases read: TGTGCCAGCAGCCAGACTAGCGGGGTTCAAGAGACC.

The CDR3 sequence is CASSVRLRGYTEAFF. Incomplete CDR3 DNA: TGTGCCAGCAGTGTGAGGCTTCGGGGGTACACTGAA. This chain joins TRBV6-4 and TRBJ1-1, with D possibly TRBD1 on 5 matching bases. The read halts 3 residues ahead of the CDR3 end, with the missing end drawn from the germline J gene. V lost 4 bases, J lost 3 bases, and 15 bases lay in between. CDR3 length: 15 residues. Germline CDR1 and CDR2: MRHNA and SNTAGT.

The CDR3: CASRGIGGHEQYF. The CDR3 DNA, read in part, is TGCGCCAGCAGGGGGATAGGGGGCCACGAG. V usage is TRBV5-1 and J usage is TRBJ2-7, with 7 bases that match TRBD1. The read stops 3 residues short of the end of the CDR3; the missing end is completed from the germline J gene. The germline CDR1 and CDR2 sequences are SGHRS and YFSETQ. The CDR3 is made up of 13 amino acids. Trimming took 5 bases from V and 5 from J; bases not matched to a gene: 7.

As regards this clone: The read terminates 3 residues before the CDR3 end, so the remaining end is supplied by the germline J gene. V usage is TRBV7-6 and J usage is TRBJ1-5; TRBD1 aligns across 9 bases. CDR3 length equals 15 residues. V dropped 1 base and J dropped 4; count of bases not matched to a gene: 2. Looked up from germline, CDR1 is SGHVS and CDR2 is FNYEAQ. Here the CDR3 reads CASSLGTGVNQPQHF. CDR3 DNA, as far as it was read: TGTGCCAGCAGCTTAGGGACAGGGGTAAATCAGCCC.

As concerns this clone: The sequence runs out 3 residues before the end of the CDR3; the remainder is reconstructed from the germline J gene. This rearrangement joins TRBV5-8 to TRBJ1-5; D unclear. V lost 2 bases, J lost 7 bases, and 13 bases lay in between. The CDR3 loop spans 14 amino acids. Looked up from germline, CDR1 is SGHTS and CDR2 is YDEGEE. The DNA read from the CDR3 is TGTGCCAGCAGCTTTGGGCCCCTCAGCCAGCCC. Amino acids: CASSFGPLSQP. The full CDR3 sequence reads CASSFGPLSQPQHF.

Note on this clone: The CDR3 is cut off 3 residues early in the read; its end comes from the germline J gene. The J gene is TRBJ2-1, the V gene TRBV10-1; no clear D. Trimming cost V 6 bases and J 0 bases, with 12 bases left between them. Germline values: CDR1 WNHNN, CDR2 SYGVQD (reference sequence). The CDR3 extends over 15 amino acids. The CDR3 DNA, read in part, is TGCGCCAGCAGCCCTTCTCCTGTCTCCTACAATGAG. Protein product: CASSPSPVSYNE. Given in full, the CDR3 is CASSPSPVSYNEQFF.

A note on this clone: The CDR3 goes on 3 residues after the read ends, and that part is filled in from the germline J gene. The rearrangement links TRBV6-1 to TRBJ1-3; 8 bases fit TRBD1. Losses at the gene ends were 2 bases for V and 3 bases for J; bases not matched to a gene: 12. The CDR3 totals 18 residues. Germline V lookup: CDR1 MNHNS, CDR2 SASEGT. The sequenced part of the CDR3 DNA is TGTGCCAGCAGTGAAAACCCAATGGCAGGGGGCGTTGGAAACACC. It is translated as CASSENPMAGGVGNT. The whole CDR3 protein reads CASSENPMAGGVGNTIYF.

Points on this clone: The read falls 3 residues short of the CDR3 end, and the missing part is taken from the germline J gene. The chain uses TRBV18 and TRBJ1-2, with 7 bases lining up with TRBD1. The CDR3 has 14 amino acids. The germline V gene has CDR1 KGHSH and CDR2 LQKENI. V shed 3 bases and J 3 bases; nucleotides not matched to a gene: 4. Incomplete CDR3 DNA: TGTGCCAGCTCACCCCGTCAGGGGGACTATGGC. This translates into CASSPRQGDYG. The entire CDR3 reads CASSPRQGDYGYTF. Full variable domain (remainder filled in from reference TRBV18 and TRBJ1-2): NAGVMQNPRHLVRRRGQEARLRCSPMKGHSHVYWYRQLPEEGLKFMVYLQKENIIDESGMPKERFSAEFPKEGPSILRIQQVVRGDSAAYFCASSPRQGDYGYTFGSGTRLTVV.

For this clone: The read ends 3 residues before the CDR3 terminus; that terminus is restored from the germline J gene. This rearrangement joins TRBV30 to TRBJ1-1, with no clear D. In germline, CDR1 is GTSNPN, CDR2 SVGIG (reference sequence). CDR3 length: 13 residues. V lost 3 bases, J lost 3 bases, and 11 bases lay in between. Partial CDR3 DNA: TGTGCCTGGAGGACCGATCAGGACACTGAA. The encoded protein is CAWRTDQDTE. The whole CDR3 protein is CAWRTDQDTEAFF.

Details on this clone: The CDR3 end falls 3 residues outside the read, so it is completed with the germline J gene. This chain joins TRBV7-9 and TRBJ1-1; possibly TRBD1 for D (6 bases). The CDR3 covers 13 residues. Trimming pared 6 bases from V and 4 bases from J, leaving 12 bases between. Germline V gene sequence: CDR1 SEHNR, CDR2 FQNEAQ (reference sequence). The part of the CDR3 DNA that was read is TGTGCCAGCAGTTCAGGGGCTCCCACTGAA. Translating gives CASSSGAPTE. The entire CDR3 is CASSSGAPTEAFF.